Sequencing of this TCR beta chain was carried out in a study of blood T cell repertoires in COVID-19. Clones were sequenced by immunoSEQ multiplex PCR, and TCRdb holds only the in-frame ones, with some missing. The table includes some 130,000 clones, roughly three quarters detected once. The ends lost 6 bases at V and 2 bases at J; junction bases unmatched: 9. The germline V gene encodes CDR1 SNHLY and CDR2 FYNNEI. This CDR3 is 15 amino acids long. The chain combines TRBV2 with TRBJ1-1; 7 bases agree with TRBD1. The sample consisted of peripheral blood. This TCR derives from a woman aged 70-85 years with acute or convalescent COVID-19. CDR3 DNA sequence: TGTGCCAGCAGACGACAGGGATTGGGTAACACTGAAGCTTTCTTT. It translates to CASRRQGLGNTEAFF.